This T cell receptor beta chain emerged from a study of CD8 T cells in Susac syndrome. When the RNA was reverse transcribed, random hexamers were used with an input of roughly 0.5 to 1 ug. Amplification of TCR beta CDR3 across 54 Vbeta and 13 Jbeta was performed with immunoSEQ multiplex PCR. TCRdb analysed the immunoSEQ multiplex PCR reads with MiXCR anew, one entry per CDR3 protein. This table holds 300,000 to 350,000 distinct CDR3 sequences, about 91% found once. CD8+ and CD4+ T cells taken from blood had their TCR beta sequenced. TEMRA cells were FACS-enriched, while CD8+ and CD4+ T cells were negatively isolated. There are 17 residues in the CDR3. V lost 7 bases and J 2 bases, leaving 25 bases between the germline ends. The germline V gene encodes CDR1 SGHDT and CDR2 YYEEEE. Remarks on this clonotype: Its specificity is not known.

Broader study findings: That the number of individuals in its TCR sequencing and HLA analysis was relatively small was acknowledged by the study.

Sequenced material: CD4+ T cells from PBMCs. This receptor was obtained from a human donor with multiple sclerosis. The chain has TRBV5-6 and TRBJ2-7, with D perhaps TRBD2 (6 bases). The CDR3 here is CASFDLTRLRLTYEQYF. The CDR3 DNA is TGTGCCAGCTTTGACCTGACTAGGTTAAGGCTAACCTACGAGCAGTACTTC. Full variable domain (rest looked up from reference TRBV5-6 and TRBJ2-7): DAGVTQSPTHLIKTRGQQVTLRCSPKSGHDTVSWYQQALGQGPQFIFQYYEEEERQRGNFPDRFSGHQFPNYSSELNVNALLLGDSALYLCASFDLTRLRLTYEQYFGPGTRLTVT.